These T cell receptor beta chains were read from a single sample in a study of cytotoxic CD8 clonotypes in ibrutinib-treated CLL. TCRdb's table, derived via immunoSEQ multiplex PCR, lists solely in-frame clones and lacks some. The sample lists roughly 190,000 clones; around 72% were seen once. Sequences were derived from PBMCs, sampled after 24 months of ibrutinib treatment. These receptors came from a human donor with chronic lymphocytic leukemia. Each CDR3 is given with its conserved first and last residue. D genes are given only for firm matches. For some rows the clone size is stated as once, few or many, or as a class when expanded; others skip it.

CDR3nt	CDR3aa	d_gene	j_gene	v_gene	abundance
TGTGCCAGCAGTCGATCGGGGAAACGGCCTGGAGAGCAGTACTTC	CASSRSGKRPGEQYF	NA	TRBJ2-7	TRBV6-5	NA
TGTGCCATCAGTGAGTCGTATGACCATGAAGCTTTCTTT	CAISESYDHEAFF	NA	TRBJ1-1	TRBV10-3	NA
TGTGCCACCAGCAGAGATGTGGGCAGGGTGCAGCCCCAGCATTTT	CATSRDVGRVQPQHF	NA	TRBJ1-5	TRBV15	NA
TGTGCCAGCAGTAAATTTGGGGGAAGTTACAATGAGCAGTTCTTC	CASSKFGGSYNEQFF	NA	TRBJ2-1	TRBV25-1	NA
TGCGCCAGCAGTGAGTTCGTCTTAGTAGCGGGAGTCTCTGAGCAGTTCTTC	CASSEFVLVAGVSEQFF	TRBD2	TRBJ2-1	TRBV10-1	NA
TGTGCCAGCAGTGGTTGGCAGATCTATGGCTACACCTTC	CASSGWQIYGYTF	NA	TRBJ1-2	TRBV2	few
TGTGCCAGCAATAAACAGGGGGTGAGCAATCAGCCCCAGCATTTT	CASNKQGVSNQPQHF	TRBD1	TRBJ1-5	TRBV6-5	NA
TGTGCCAGCAGCTTGGCTAGCGAGGTTCGTGAGCAGTTCTTC	CASSLASEVREQFF	NA	TRBJ2-1	TRBV7-9	once
TGTGCCAGCAGTTTCTACGCTAGCGGAGCCTCCTACGAGCAGTACTTC	CASSFYASGASYEQYF	TRBD2	TRBJ2-7	TRBV27	NA
TGTGCCTGGAGTGTAGCGGGAGGTCTAACAGATACGCAGTATTTT	CAWSVAGGLTDTQYF	TRBD2	TRBJ2-3	TRBV30	NA
TGTGCCAGCAGCTCCATACTAGCGGGAGGTCCGTATACGCAGTATTTT	CASSSILAGGPYTQYF	TRBD2	TRBJ2-3	TRBV11-2	NA
TGTGCCAGCAGCCTAGACAGGGATGATGAAAAACTGTTTTTT	CASSLDRDDEKLFF	TRBD1	TRBJ1-4	TRBV7-8	NA
TGTGCCGGCCAGGGGACAGGGGAAGAGCAGTACTTC	CAGQGTGEEQYF	TRBD1	TRBJ2-7	TRBV30	NA
TGTGCCAGCAGCCAAGGGCTAGAGTCACCCGGGGAGCTGTTTTTT	CASSQGLESPGELFF	NA	TRBJ2-2	TRBV14	NA
TGTGCCAGTACCCCCCCACTAGCGGGAGCCTACAATGAGCAGTTCTTC	CASTPPLAGAYNEQFF	TRBD2	TRBJ2-1	TRBV19	NA
TGTGCCAGCAGTCGGGAGTCCTACAATGAGCAGTTCTTC	CASSRESYNEQFF	NA	TRBJ2-1	TRBV2	NA
TGTGCCAGCTCACCACCGTCTAGCGGGATTCGGGGTGAGCAGTTCTTC	CASSPPSSGIRGEQFF	TRBD2	TRBJ2-1	TRBV18	NA
TGTGCCAGCAGCTTACGGGGCGGGAAGCGCGAGCAGTACTTC	CASSLRGGKREQYF	NA	TRBJ2-7	TRBV7-8	NA
TGTGCCAGCAGCTTGAGTGGGACAGAAGAGACCCAGTACTTC	CASSLSGTEETQYF	TRBD1	TRBJ2-5	TRBV5-4	NA
TGTGCCAGCTCACCAGGGGGGGTTGGTGGCTACACCTTC	CASSPGGVGGYTF	NA	TRBJ1-2	TRBV18	NA
TGCGCCAGAGTACAGGGGCCAAGAGATCAGCCCCAGCATTTT	CARVQGPRDQPQHF	TRBD1	TRBJ1-5	TRBV5-1	NA
TGTGCCAGCAATACCGGGACAGGGACCTACGAGCAGTACTTC	CASNTGTGTYEQYF	TRBD1	TRBJ2-7	TRBV6-1	once
TGTGCCAGCAGCTTAGTGCAGAGAGAGACCCAGTACTTC	CASSLVQRETQYF	NA	TRBJ2-5	TRBV11-2	NA
TGTGCCAGCAGGGACAGGGCTCTGTCCTACGAGCAGTACTTC	CASRDRALSYEQYF	TRBD1	TRBJ2-7	TRBV6-6	NA
TGTGCCACCAGCAGACTTCGGCGGGACCCTAATGAGCAGTACTTC	CATSRLRRDPNEQYF	NA	TRBJ2-7	TRBV15	NA
TGTGCCAGCAGCCAAGAGGTTGGGGGAGAGACCCAGTACTTC	CASSQEVGGETQYF	NA	TRBJ2-5	TRBV14	NA
TGCGCCAGCAGCCAAGATTGGGCGACAGGGACACATGGCTACACCTTC	CASSQDWATGTHGYTF	TRBD1	TRBJ1-2	TRBV4-1	NA
TGTGCCAGCTCACCCATAAAGACAGGTTCACCACGGCAGTACTTC	CASSPIKTGSPRQYF	NA	TRBJ2-7	TRBV18	NA
TGTGCCAGCAAAGGGGGCAGGGGGCTTGGAGAGACCCAGTACTTC	CASKGGRGLGETQYF	TRBD1	TRBJ2-5	TRBV2	NA
TGTGCCAGCTCCTTGACGGGACACCAAGCCAAAAACATTCAGTACTTC	CASSLTGHQAKNIQYF	NA	TRBJ2-4	TRBV9	NA